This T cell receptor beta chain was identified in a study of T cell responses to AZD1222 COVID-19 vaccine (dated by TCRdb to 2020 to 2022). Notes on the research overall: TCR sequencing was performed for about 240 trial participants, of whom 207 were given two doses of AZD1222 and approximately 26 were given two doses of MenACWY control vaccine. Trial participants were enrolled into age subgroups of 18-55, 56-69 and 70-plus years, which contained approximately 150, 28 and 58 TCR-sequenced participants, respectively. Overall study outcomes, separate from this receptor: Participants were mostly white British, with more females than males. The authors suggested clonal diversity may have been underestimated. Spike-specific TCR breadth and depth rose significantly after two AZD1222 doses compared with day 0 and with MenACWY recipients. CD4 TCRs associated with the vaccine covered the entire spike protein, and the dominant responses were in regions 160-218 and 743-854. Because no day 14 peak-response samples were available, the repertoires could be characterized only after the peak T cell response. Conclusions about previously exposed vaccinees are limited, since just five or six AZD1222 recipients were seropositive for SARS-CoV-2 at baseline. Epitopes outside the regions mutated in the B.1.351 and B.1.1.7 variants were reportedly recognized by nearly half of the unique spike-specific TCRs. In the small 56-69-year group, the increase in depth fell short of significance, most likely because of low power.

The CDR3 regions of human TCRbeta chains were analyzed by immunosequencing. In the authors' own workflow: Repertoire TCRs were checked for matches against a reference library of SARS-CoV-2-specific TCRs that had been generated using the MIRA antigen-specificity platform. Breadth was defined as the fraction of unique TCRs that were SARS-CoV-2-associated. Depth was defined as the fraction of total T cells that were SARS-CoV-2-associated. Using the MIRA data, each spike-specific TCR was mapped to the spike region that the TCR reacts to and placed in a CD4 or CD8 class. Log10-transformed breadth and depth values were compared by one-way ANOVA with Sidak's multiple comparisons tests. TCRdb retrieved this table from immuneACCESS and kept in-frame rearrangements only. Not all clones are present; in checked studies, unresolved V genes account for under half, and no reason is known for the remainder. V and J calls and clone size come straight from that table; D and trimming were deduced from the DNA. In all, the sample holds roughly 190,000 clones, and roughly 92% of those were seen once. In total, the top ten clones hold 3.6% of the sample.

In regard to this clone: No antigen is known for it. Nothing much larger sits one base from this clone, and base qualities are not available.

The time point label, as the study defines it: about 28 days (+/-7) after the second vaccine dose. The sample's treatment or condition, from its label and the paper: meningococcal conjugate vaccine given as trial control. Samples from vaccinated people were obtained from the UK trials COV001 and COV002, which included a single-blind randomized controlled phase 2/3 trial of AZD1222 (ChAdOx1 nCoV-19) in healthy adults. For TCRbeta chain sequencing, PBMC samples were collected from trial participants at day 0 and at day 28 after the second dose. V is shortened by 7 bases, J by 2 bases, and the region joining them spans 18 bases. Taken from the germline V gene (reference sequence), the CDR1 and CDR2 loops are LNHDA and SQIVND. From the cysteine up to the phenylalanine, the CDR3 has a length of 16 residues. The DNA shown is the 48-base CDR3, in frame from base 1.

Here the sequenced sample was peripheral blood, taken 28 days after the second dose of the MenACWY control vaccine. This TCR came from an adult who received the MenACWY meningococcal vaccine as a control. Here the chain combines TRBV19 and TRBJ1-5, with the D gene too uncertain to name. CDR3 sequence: CASTPSERRGNQPQHF. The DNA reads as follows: TGTGCCAGTACCCCTAGTGAGAGGAGGGGCAATCAGCCCCAGCATTTT.